Presented here are 18 T cell receptor beta chains from one specimen sequenced in a study of blood T cell repertoires in COVID-19. Libraries were prepared by immunoSEQ multiplex PCR; TCRdb keeps only in-frame clonotypes and omits some of them. Of 220,000 or so clones listed, 84% are singletons. What was sequenced was PBMCs or T cells enriched from blood (not recorded which). These receptors originate from a woman aged 40 to 49 who had recovered from COVID-19.

This clone was seen a single time. The chain joins TRBV3-1 (or the pseudogene TRBV3-2) to TRBJ2-3; 7 nucleotides align to TRBD2. With V trimmed by 4 bases and J by 2 bases, 9 bases remained unmatched. The CDR3 totals 16 residues. Germline CDR1 reads LGHDT; CDR2 reads YNNKEL (reference sequence). The CDR3, as DNA: TGTGCCAGCAGCCCAGGCGGGAGCGCTAACACAGATACGCAGTATTTT. Protein: CASSPGGSANTDTQYF.

The chain uses TRBV3-1 (or the pseudogene TRBV3-2) and TRBJ1-4; D is unresolved. Germline loops: CDR1 LGHDT, CDR2 YNNKEL (reference sequence). The V end lost 1 base, the J end lost 0 bases, and 6 bases lay between the germline ends. The CDR3 spans 15 residues. This CDR3 reads CASSQVGATNEKLFF. The CDR3 nucleotides are TGTGCCAGCAGCCAAGTAGGAGCAACTAATGAAAAACTGTTTTTT.

The rearrangement joins TRBV5-6 to TRBJ2-3; TRBD2 matches 7 bases. The CDR3 contains 15 residues. V shed 4 bases, J shed 0 bases, and the junction held 5 bases outside the gene matches. Per the germline V gene, CDR1 is SGHDT and CDR2 is YYEEEE. The CDR3 nucleotides read TGTGCCAGCAGCCCTAGCGGAACTAGCACAGATACGCAGTATTTT. Its protein is CASSPSGTSTDTQYF.

The chain combines TRBV29-1 with TRBJ1-2; D possibly corresponds to TRBD1 (5 bases). This CDR3 region has 14 residues. CDR1 is SQVTM, CDR2 ANQGSEA, per germline. Deletions cut 0 bases from V and 4 bases from J, with 12 bases between. The CDR3 sequence: CSVEDGRGSYGYTF. The CDR3 nucleotides are TGCAGCGTTGAAGATGGGCGGGGCAGCTATGGCTACACCTTC.

The genes are TRBV2 and TRBJ1-2; no reliable D call. The CDR3 covers 13 residues. Trimming pared 5 bases from V and 3 bases from J, leaving 10 bases between. Per the germline V gene, CDR1 is SNHLY and CDR2 is FYNNEI. The DNA of the CDR3 is TGTGCCAGCAGTCAGAGGGTTGACTATGGCTACACCTTC. This encodes CASSQRVDYGYTF.

This clone was seen only once. The chain couples TRBV28 to TRBJ1-6, with D maybe TRBD1 (5 bases). The CDR3 contains 14 residues. From germline, CDR1 is MDHEN and CDR2 SYDVKM. Trimming removed 3 bases from V and 7 bases from J, with 10 bases in between. Here the CDR3 reads CASSLWGFNSPLHF. The CDR3 coding sequence is TGTGCCAGCAGTTTGTGGGGCTTCAATTCACCCCTCCACTTT.

This sequence joins TRBV18 and TRBJ2-4; maybe TRBD2 (7 bases). Per the germline V gene, CDR1 is KGHSH and CDR2 is LQKENI. V lost 3 bases and J lost 5, with 17 bases in between. This CDR3 contains 16 residues. CDR3 nucleotide sequence: TGTGCCAGCTCACCGGGGGGGTACAGGGCCCAAAACATTCAGTACTTC. It is translated as CASSPGGYRAQNIQYF.

The chain employs TRBV27 and TRBJ2-3, with D tentatively TRBD2 (5 bases). Trimming took off 6 bases at V and 2 bases at J, with 18 bases between the two ends. The CDR3 totals 16 residues. Per the germline V gene, CDR1 is MNHEY and CDR2 is SMNVEV (reference sequence). The DNA for the CDR3 is TGTGCCAGCAGCAACCGACGGGAAGTTATCACAGATACGCAGTATTTT. The encoded protein is CASSNRREVITDTQYF.

This chain links TRBV28 with TRBJ1-6, with TRBD1 matching 7 bases. V gave up 5 bases and J gave up 13 bases; unmatched junction bases: 8. CDR3 length: 13 residues. CDR1 is MDHEN and CDR2 is SYDVKM in the germline V gene. CDR3 in amino acids: CASSDRAEGPLHF. Here the CDR3 DNA reads TGTGCCAGCAGTGACAGGGCCGAGGGGCCCCTCCACTTT.

The chain couples TRBV29-1 to TRBJ2-2, with 8 bases lining up with TRBD2. This CDR3 comprises 13 residues. V lost 6 bases and J lost 5; bases outside the gene matches: 5. The germline CDR1 and CDR2 sequences are SQVTM and ANQGSEA. The CDR3 here is CSVEVAGTGELFF. DNA of the CDR3: TGCAGCGTGGAGGTAGCGGGGACCGGGGAGCTGTTTTTT.

The chain carries TRBV11-2 and TRBJ2-2; a possible D gene is TRBD1 (5 bases). V lost 5 bases and J lost 5, with 9 bases in between. Germline loops: CDR1 SGHAT, CDR2 FQNNGV. This CDR3 region has 13 residues. CDR3: CASSRQLTGELFF. The CDR3 DNA follows: TGTGCCAGCAGCCGACAGTTGACCGGGGAGCTGTTTTTT. Variable domain in full (rest from reference TRBV11-2 and TRBJ2-2): EAGVAQSPRYKIIEKRQSVAFWCNPISGHATLYWYQQILGQGPKLLIQFQNNGVVDDSQLPKDRFSAERLKGVDSTLKIQPAKLEDSAVYLCASSRQLTGELFFGEGSRLTVL.

The V gene is TRBV28, the J gene TRBJ1-4, with D possibly being TRBD1 (6 bases). The CDR3 sequence is 15 residues long. CDR1 MDHEN and CDR2 SYDVKM come from the germline V gene. V was shortened by 3 bases and J by 7 bases, with 15 bases between the two germline ends. CDR3 sequence: CASSLGGRGAEKLFF. In nucleotides, the CDR3 is TGTGCCAGCAGTTTGGGCGGCAGGGGTGCTGAAAAACTGTTTTTT.

CDR3 sequence: CASSLRRQGGETQYF. For the CDR3, the DNA is TGTGCCAGCAGTTTACGAAGGCAGGGAGGGGAGACCCAGTACTTC. The chain combines TRBV27 with TRBJ2-5, with TRBD2 matching 7 bases. The V gene end was trimmed by 2 bases and the J gene end by 5 bases; junction bases not matched to a gene: 8. Per the germline V gene, CDR1 is MNHEY and CDR2 is SMNVEV (reference sequence). This CDR3 is built from 15 residues.

The V call is TRBV18, the J call TRBJ2-5; 9 bases fit TRBD1. In germline, CDR1 is KGHSH, CDR2 LQKENI. V was pared by 3 bases and J by 3 bases, with 8 bases of the junction left unmatched. This CDR3 spans 16 amino acids. The CDR3 region has the DNA TGTGCCAGCTCACCGGGACAGGGAGCGGTTAAAGAGACCCAGTACTTC. Its protein is CASSPGQGAVKETQYF.

V usage is TRBV16 and J usage is TRBJ1-1; 12 bases are a match to TRBD1. This CDR3 has 16 amino acids. With V trimmed by 2 bases and J by 0 bases, 1 base remained unmatched. Germline assignment: CDR1 KGHSY and CDR2 FQNENV. Written as DNA, the CDR3 is TGTGCCAGCAGCCAAGGGACAGGGGGCCTGAACACTGAAGCTTTCTTT. Its translation: CASSQGTGGLNTEAFF.

V gene TRBV10-3 combines with J gene TRBJ2-3; 7 bases fit TRBD2. Germline CDR1 ENHRY, CDR2 SYGVKD. This CDR3 region has 14 residues. V shed 6 bases and J 0 bases; nucleotides not matched to a gene: 3. CDR3 sequence: CAIRQTSSTDTQYF. The DNA of the CDR3 is TGTGCCATCAGGCAGACTAGCAGCACAGATACGCAGTATTTT.

The chain joins TRBV5-4 to TRBJ2-1; 7 positions agree with TRBD1. The CDR3 is 16 amino acids. The germline V gene encodes CDR1 SGHNT and CDR2 YYREEE (reference sequence). V shed 4 bases and J 0 bases; nucleotides not matched to a gene: 7. The CDR3 region has the DNA TGTGCCAGCAGCCGTGACAGGGCTAGCTCCTACAATGAGCAGTTCTTC. The encoded protein is CASSRDRASSYNEQFF.

The rearrangement uses TRBV7-2 and TRBJ2-1; 7 nucleotides agree with TRBD2. CDR1 and CDR2 from the germline V gene are SGHTA and FQGNSA. Germline trimming cut 1 base from V and 3 bases from J; bases unmatched to any gene: 6. CDR3 size: 16 residues. The CDR3 nucleotides read TGTGCCAGCAGCTTAGTGGGCAGCGGGATCTACAATGAGCAGTTCTTC. Amino acid sequence: CASSLVGSGIYNEQFF.